This entry lists 27 T cell receptor beta chains sequenced from one sample in a study of shared clonotypes between healthy human individuals. TCRdb's table, derived via immunoSEQ multiplex PCR, lists solely in-frame clones and lacks some. This repertoire shows some 2.4 million clones, approximately 93% found once; its top ten account for approximately 0.36%. The material sequenced was naive CD4+ T cells from PBMCs. This sample's subset: CD45RA+ positively selected. All receptors come from a man younger than 35 in good health. Some clones in this sample may be carry-over from other donors' samples.

The CDR3 DNA reads TGTGCCAGCAGTGAAGACGAACAGGGAGAGACCCAGTACTTC. Its translation: CASSEDEQGETQYF. The chain combines TRBV25-1 with TRBJ2-5; possibly TRBD1 for D (6 bases). V lost 2 bases and J 4 bases, leaving 11 bases between the germline ends. Germline values: CDR1 MGHDK, CDR2 SYGVNS. This CDR3 has 14 residues.

The rearrangement joins TRBV15 to TRBJ2-1; TRBD2 is a possible D gene (6 bases). The CDR3 loop spans 15 amino acids. In germline, CDR1 is LNHNV, CDR2 YYDKDF (reference sequence). Deletions cut 3 bases from V and 4 bases from J, with 13 bases between. The CDR3 is CATSSNIGGYNEQFF. Here the CDR3 DNA reads TGTGCCACCAGCAGTAACATCGGGGGTTACAATGAGCAGTTCTTC.

This chain connects TRBV13 to TRBJ1-2; a weak D match, TRBD1 (6 bases). V was pared by 4 bases and J by 8 bases, with 14 bases between. This CDR3 is 13 amino acids long. CDR1 PRHDT and CDR2 FYEKMQ come from the germline V gene (reference sequence). The CDR3 DNA is TGTGCCAGCAGCTACCCGGCAGGGGTGGGCTACACCTTC. Encoded protein: CASSYPAGVGYTF.

This sequence joins TRBV7-9 and TRBJ2-7, with 9 bases lining up with TRBD1. Unmatched junction bases numbered 4, after V lost 3 bases and J lost 4 bases. CDR1 is SEHNR and CDR2 is FQNEAQ in the germline V gene (reference sequence). CDR3 length: 14 amino acids. The CDR3: CASSFYGTGYEQYF. In nucleotides, the CDR3 is TGTGCCAGCAGCTTTTATGGGACAGGGTACGAGCAGTACTTC. The full variable domain, rest sourced from reference TRBV7-9 and TRBJ2-7, is DTGVSQNPRHKITKRGQNVTFRCDPISEHNRLYWYRQTLGQGPEFLTYFQNEAQLEKSRLLSDRFSAERPKGSFSTLEIQRTEQGDSAMYLCASSFYGTGYEQYFGPGTRLTVT.

On this clone itself: The sample contains more than one DNA sequence encoding this CDR3. This rearrangement joins TRBV9 to TRBJ1-2; no clear D gene. The CDR3 extends over 13 amino acids. Germline CDR1 reads SGDLS; CDR2 reads YYNGEE. The ends were cut back, 2 bases at V and 1 base at J, with 6 bases in the middle. The CDR3 loop is CASSVDGNYGYTF. As DNA, the CDR3 is TGTGCCAGCAGCGTTGACGGTAACTATGGCTACACCTTC.

The rearrangement uses TRBV10-1 and TRBJ1-1; perhaps TRBD1 as D (5 bases). Germline loops: CDR1 WNHNN, CDR2 SYGVQD (reference sequence). Deletions cut 0 bases from V and 5 bases from J, with 13 bases between. The CDR3 is 15 residues long. CDR3 sequence (DNA): TGCGCCAGCAGTGAGTCTCGGGGCTCGGGGACTGAAGCTTTCTTT. Translated: CASSESRGSGTEAFF.

The V call is TRBV6-1, the J call TRBJ1-2, with 9 bases lining up with TRBD1. Germline loops: CDR1 MNHNS, CDR2 SASEGT. This CDR3 has 15 residues. The V segment lost 1 base and the J segment 5 bases; nucleotides outside the gene matches: 5. CDR3 nucleotides: TGTGCCAGCAGTGAAGGGGACGGGACAGGGTATGGCTACACCTTC. It encodes CASSEGDGTGYGYTF.

This clone was seen once. The genes are TRBV7-3 and TRBJ2-5; a possible D gene is TRBD1 (5 bases). Trimming took 2 bases from V and 4 from J, leaving 14 bases between them. The CDR3 is 15 amino acids. Germline V gene data show CDR1 as SGHTA and CDR2 as FQGTGA. The CDR3 coding sequence is TGTGCCAGCAGCTTAGGCAGGGCCTCGTTAGAGACCCAGTACTTC. Translating it yields CASSLGRASLETQYF.

V gene TRBV9 combines with J gene TRBJ2-1; TRBD2 agrees at 8 bases. Germline lookup yields CDR1 SGDLS and CDR2 YYNGEE. The trim removed 4 bases at V and 8 bases at J, leaving 8 bases unmatched. CDR3 length: 14 residues. The CDR3: CASSFQTSAHEQFF. The CDR3 DNA reads as TGTGCCAGCAGCTTTCAGACTAGCGCCCATGAGCAGTTCTTC.

V and J are TRBV10-1 and TRBJ2-7; 12 bases agree with TRBD2. Germline lookup yields CDR1 WNHNN and CDR2 SYGVQD (reference sequence). The J segment lost 9 bases and the V segment lost 3 bases, leaving 15 bases of the junction unmatched. This CDR3 spans 17 amino acids. Here the CDR3 reads CASSEVRVGTSGFVQYF. CDR3 sequence (DNA): TGCGCCAGCAGTGAAGTCCGTGTAGGGACTAGCGGGTTCGTGCAGTACTTC.

V and J are TRBV2 and TRBJ2-1; the match to TRBD2 covers 13 bases. Germline V gives CDR1 SNHLY, CDR2 FYNNEI. The V segment lost 6 bases and the J segment 4 bases; nucleotides outside the gene matches: 3. The CDR3 runs to 15 residues. DNA for the CDR3: TGTGCCAGCAGCCCGGGACTAGCGGGGTACAATGAGCAGTTCTTC. Protein product: CASSPGLAGYNEQFF.

On this clone itself: This same CDR3 is encoded by further DNA sequences in the sample. The V and J genes are TRBV6-5 and TRBJ1-1; the match to TRBD1 covers 9 bases. J gave up 5 bases and V 0 bases, and 4 bases lay outside the gene matches. The CDR3 sequence is 15 residues long. Germline V gene lookup returns CDR1 MNHEY and CDR2 SVGAGI. The CDR3: CASSYSNRGRTEAFF. The DNA for the CDR3 is TGTGCCAGCAGTTACTCAAACAGGGGGCGAACTGAAGCTTTCTTT.

This chain links TRBV25-1 with TRBJ2-1; TRBD2 matches at 8 bases. The CDR3 has 15 amino acids. With V trimmed by 4 bases and J by 7 bases, 9 bases remained unmatched. Germline values: CDR1 MGHDK, CDR2 SYGVNS. The CDR3 sequence is CASSATLAVINEQFF. CDR3 nucleotides: TGTGCCAGCAGTGCGACACTAGCGGTTATTAATGAGCAGTTCTTC.

V usage is TRBV5-6 and J usage is TRBJ2-5; 11 positions match TRBD2. Germline CDR1 is SGHDT and CDR2 is YYEEEE. V lost 3 bases, J lost 4 bases, and 5 bases stayed unmatched. CDR3 size: 15 residues. Here the CDR3 reads CASSYTSGSRETQYF. Written as DNA, the CDR3 is TGTGCCAGCAGCTATACTAGCGGGAGTCGAGAGACCCAGTACTTC.

The chain has TRBV2 and TRBJ1-3; D unresolved. V was shortened by 6 bases and J by 0 bases, with 9 bases between the two germline ends. This CDR3 spans 14 amino acids. CDR1 and CDR2 (germline): SNHLY, FYNNEI. CDR3 sequence: CASRTSISGNTIYF. The CDR3 DNA reads TGTGCCAGCAGGACATCGATCTCTGGAAACACCATATATTTT.

J is TRBJ2-2 and V is TRBV5-1, with D perhaps matching TRBD2 (5 bases). Germline V gene lookup returns CDR1 SGHRS and CDR2 YFSETQ. Trimming pared 4 bases from V and 0 bases from J, leaving 10 bases between. The CDR3 is made up of 15 amino acids. DNA of the CDR3: TGCGCCAGCAGCGGAGGACCCGCGAACACCGGGGAGCTGTTTTTT. It encodes CASSGGPANTGELFF.

The table lists this clone with a count of one. The chain uses TRBV11-2 and TRBJ2-2, with D unclear. Germline V lookup: CDR1 SGHAT, CDR2 FQNNGV. The length of the CDR3 is 15 residues. With 5 bases removed from V and 1 base from J, the gap between germline ends came to 11 bases. CDR3: CASSAINRNTGELFF. DNA of the CDR3: TGTGCCAGCAGCGCCATTAACAGGAACACCGGGGAGCTGTTTTTT.

V gene TRBV11-2 combines with J gene TRBJ1-1; D unclear. The CDR3 has 12 residues. V lost 1 base, J lost 5 bases, and 5 bases lay in between. The germline V gene encodes CDR1 SGHAT and CDR2 FQNNGV. The CDR3 spells CASSLVRTEAFF. In DNA form, the CDR3 reads TGTGCCAGCAGCTTAGTGCGGACTGAAGCTTTCTTT.

The chain carries TRBV9 and TRBJ2-3; D might be TRBD2 (7 bases). V lost 0 bases and J lost 4, with 15 bases in between. From germline, CDR1 is SGDLS and CDR2 YYNGEE. The CDR3 extends over 16 amino acids. CDR3 amino acids: CASSVVGGPNPDTQYF. Written as DNA, the CDR3 is TGTGCCAGCAGCGTAGTCGGGGGGCCCAACCCAGATACGCAGTATTTT.

This clone came up once. This rearrangement joins TRBV7-3 to TRBJ2-5; weak D call: TRBD2 (6 bases). The CDR3 length is 13 residues. Trimming removed 4 bases at V and 4 bases at J, with 10 bases between. CDR1 and CDR2 from the germline V gene are SGHTA and FQGTGA. The CDR3 DNA follows: TGTGCCAGCAGCTCCGGGGGAGCAGAGACCCAGTACTTC. Amino acids: CASSSGGAETQYF. The full variable domain, rest sourced from reference TRBV7-3 and TRBJ2-5, is GAGVSQTPSNKVTEKGKYVELRCDPISGHTALYWYRQSLGQGPEFLIYFQGTGAADDSGLPNDRFFAVRPEGSVSTLKIQRTERGDSAVYLCASSSGGAETQYFGPGTRLLVL.

CDR3: CASGIGGSTDTQYF. The CDR3 nucleotides read TGTGCCAGCGGGATTGGCGGTAGCACAGATACGCAGTATTTT. The J gene is TRBJ2-3, the V gene TRBV7-3; D is unresolved. Germline CDR1 and CDR2: SGHTA and FQGTGA. V lost 8 bases to trimming and J lost 0 bases, with 12 bases between them. The CDR3 totals 14 residues.

V is TRBV6-5 and J is TRBJ2-5; D gene unclear. Germline V gene sequence: CDR1 MNHEY, CDR2 SVGAGI. Trimming left V 7 bases short and J 8 bases short, with 17 bases between. This CDR3 is built from 13 residues. The CDR3: CASTAQAGGTQYF. DNA for the CDR3: TGTGCCAGCACCGCCCAGGCTGGTGGTACCCAGTACTTC.

The genes are TRBV4-2 and TRBJ2-7; 11 positions agree with TRBD2. Germline V gene sequence: CDR1 LGHNA, CDR2 YNFKEQ. Trimming took 0 bases from V and 7 from J; bases not matched to a gene: 11. This CDR3 is built from 17 residues. CDR3 sequence: CASSQDSVAGGPGEQYF. In nucleotides, the CDR3 is TGTGCCAGCAGCCAAGATTCGGTAGCGGGAGGGCCGGGGGAGCAGTACTTC.

The chain recombines TRBV28 with TRBJ2-2, with 8 positions matching TRBD1. CDR3 size: 15 residues. The junction had 10 bases not matched to a gene; V was cut back by 6 bases and J by 7 bases. The germline V gene has CDR1 MDHEN and CDR2 SYDVKM. The CDR3 loop reads CASRAGTGPSGELFF. The CDR3 DNA is TGTGCCAGCAGGGCCGGGACAGGCCCTAGCGGGGAGCTGTTTTTT.

CDR3 loop: CASSGSGSKGTGELFF. The CDR3 DNA follows: TGTGCCAGCAGCGGTAGCGGGAGTAAGGGCACCGGGGAGCTGTTTTTT. The V gene is TRBV9, the J gene TRBJ2-2, with 9 positions matching TRBD2. After removal of 3 bases from V and 4 bases from J, the junction contained 7 bases not matched to a gene. The V gene's germline CDR1 is SGDLS and CDR2 YYNGEE. The CDR3 is 16 amino acids.

CDR3 in amino acids: CASSLGQRQTRTDTQYF. The DNA for the CDR3 is TGCGCCAGCAGCTTGGGACAGCGACAAACCCGCACAGATACGCAGTATTTT. The chain couples TRBV5-1 to TRBJ2-3; D perhaps matches TRBD1 (5 bases). The germline CDR1 and CDR2 sequences are SGHRS and YFSETQ. The CDR3 runs 17 residues. With 0 bases removed from V and 1 base from J, the gap between germline ends came to 15 bases. The variable domain in full, with the rest retrieved from reference TRBV5-1 and TRBJ2-3, is KAGVTQTPRYLIKTRGQQVTLSCSPISGHRSVSWYQQTPGQGLQFLFEYFSETQRNKGNFPGRFSGRQFSNSRSEMNVSTLELGDSALYLCASSLGQRQTRTDTQYFGPGTRLTVL.

The rearrangement uses TRBV11-2 and TRBJ2-1; D gene uncertain. The germline V gene encodes CDR1 SGHAT and CDR2 FQNNGV. The CDR3 is 11 amino acids. Trimming cost V 4 bases and J 9 bases, with 7 bases left between them. The chain's CDR3 is CASSSEGEQFF. CDR3 bases: TGTGCCAGCAGCTCCGAAGGTGAGCAGTTCTTC.